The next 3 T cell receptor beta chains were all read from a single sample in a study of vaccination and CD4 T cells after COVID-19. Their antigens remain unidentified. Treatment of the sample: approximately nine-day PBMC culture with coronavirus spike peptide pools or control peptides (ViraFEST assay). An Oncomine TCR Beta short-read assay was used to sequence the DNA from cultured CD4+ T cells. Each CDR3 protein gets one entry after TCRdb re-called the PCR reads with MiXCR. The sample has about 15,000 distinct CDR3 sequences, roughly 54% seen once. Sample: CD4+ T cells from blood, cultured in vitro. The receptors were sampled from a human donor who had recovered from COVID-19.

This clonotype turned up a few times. The CDR3 is CAWSQGRDEAFF. In nucleotides, the CDR3 is TGTGCCTGGAGCCAAGGGCGCGATGAAGCTTTCTTT. The chain couples TRBV30 to TRBJ1-1, with D unclear. The CDR3 has 12 residues. In germline, CDR1 is GTSNPN, CDR2 SVGIG (reference sequence). Trimming stripped 3 bases from V and 7 bases from J, with 12 bases between. The complete variable domain, with remaining parts taken from reference TRBV30 and TRBJ1-1, reads SQTIHQWPATLVQPVGSPLSLECTVEGTSNPNLYWYRQAAGRGLQLLFYSVGIGQISSEVPQNLSASRPQDRQFILSSKKLLLSDSGFYLCAWSQGRDEAFFGQGTRLTVV.

CDR3 nucleotides: TGTGCCAGCAGTGTTGGGGGGAGAGGGAACATTCAGTACTTC. Translating it yields CASSVGGRGNIQYF. The genes are TRBV2 and TRBJ2-4, with a tentative D call TRBD2 (6 bases). V lost 4 bases and J 7 bases, leaving 14 bases between the germline ends. Germline V gene lookup returns CDR1 SNHLY and CDR2 FYNNEI. This CDR3 region has 14 residues.

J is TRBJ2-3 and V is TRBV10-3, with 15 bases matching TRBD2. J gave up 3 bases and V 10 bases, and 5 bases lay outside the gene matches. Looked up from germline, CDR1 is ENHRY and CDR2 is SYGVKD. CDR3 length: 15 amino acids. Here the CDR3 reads CATGLAGGGTDTQYF. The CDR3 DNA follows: TGTGCCACGGGACTAGCGGGAGGTGGGACAGATACGCAGTATTTT.